This TCR beta chain appears in the sequencing data of a study of shared clonotypes between healthy human individuals. Study-wide results and limits: Genetic and exposure-history diversity was limited by the small donor number.

Profiling relied on immunoSEQ multiplex PCR, and the TCRdb table lists in-frame clones only, not all of them. This sample carries about 520,000 clones, 81% of them seen once, and the ten largest clones take about an eighth. Turning to this clone: Its antigen is undetermined.

CDR1 SGHTA and CDR2 FQGNSA come from the germline V gene. The V gene lost 1 base and the J gene lost 4 bases, with 12 bases spanning the gap. This CDR3 region has 15 residues. The rearrangement links TRBV7-2 to TRBJ2-3, with D tentatively TRBD2 (6 bases). Sequenced sample: PBMCs. The clonotype was recovered from a woman aged 40 to 50 in good health. Some clones in this sample may be carry-over from other donors' samples. CDR3 coding DNA: TGTGCCAGCAGCTTAGGGTCGGGAGCCCCAGATACGCAGTATTTT. It codes for CASSLGSGAPDTQYF.